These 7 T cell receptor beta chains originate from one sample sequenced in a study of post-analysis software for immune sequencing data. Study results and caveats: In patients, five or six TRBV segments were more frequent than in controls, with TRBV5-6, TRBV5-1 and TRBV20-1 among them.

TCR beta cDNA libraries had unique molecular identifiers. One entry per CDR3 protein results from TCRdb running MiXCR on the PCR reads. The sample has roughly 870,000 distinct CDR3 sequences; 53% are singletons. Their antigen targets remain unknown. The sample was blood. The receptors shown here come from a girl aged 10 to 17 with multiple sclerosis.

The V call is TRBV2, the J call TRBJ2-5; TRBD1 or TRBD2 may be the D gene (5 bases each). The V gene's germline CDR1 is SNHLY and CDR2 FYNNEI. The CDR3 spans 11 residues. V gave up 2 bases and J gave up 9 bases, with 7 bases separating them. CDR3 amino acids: CASSERGAQYF. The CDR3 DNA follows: TGTGCCAGCAGTGAACGAGGGGCCCAGTACTTC.

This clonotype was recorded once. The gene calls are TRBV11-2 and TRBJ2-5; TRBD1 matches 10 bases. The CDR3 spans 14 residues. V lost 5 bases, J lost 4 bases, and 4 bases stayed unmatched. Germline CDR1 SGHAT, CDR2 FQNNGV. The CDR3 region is CASSDWDRGETQYF. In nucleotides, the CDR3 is TGTGCCAGCAGCGATTGGGACAGGGGAGAGACCCAGTACTTC.

The CDR3 DNA sequence: TGCAGCGGCAATGGACAGGGAATCTACAATGAGCAGTTCTTC. Protein product: CSGNGQGIYNEQFF. This chain uses TRBV29-1 with TRBJ2-1; 8 bases line up with TRBD1. This CDR3 has 14 amino acids. With V trimmed by 7 bases and J by 3 bases, 8 bases remained unmatched. Germline CDR1 reads SQVTM; CDR2 reads ANQGSEA.

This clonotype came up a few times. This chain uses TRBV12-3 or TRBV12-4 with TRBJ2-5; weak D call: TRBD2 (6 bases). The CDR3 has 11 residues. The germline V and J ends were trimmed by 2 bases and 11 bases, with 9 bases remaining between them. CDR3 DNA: TGTGCCAGCAGTTTATGGAGGGAACAGTACTTC. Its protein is CASSLWREQYF.

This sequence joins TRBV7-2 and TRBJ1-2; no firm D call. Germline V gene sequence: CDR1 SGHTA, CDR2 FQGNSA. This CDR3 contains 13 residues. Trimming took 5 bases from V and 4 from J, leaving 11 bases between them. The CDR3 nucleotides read TGTGCCAGCAGCCCCAGACACGCCTATGGCTACACCTTC. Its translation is CASSPRHAYGYTF.

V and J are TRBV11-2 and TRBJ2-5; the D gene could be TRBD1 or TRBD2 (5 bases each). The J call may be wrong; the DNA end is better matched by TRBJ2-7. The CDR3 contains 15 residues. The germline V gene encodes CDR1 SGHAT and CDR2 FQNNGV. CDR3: CASTSGGQGSTEQYF. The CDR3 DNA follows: TGTGCCAGCACCTCGGGCGGGCAGGGCTCGACCGAGCAGTACTTC.

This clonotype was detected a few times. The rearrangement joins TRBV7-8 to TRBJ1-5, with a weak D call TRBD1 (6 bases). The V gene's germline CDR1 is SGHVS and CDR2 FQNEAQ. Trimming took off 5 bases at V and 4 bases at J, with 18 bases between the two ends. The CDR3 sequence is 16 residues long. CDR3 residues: CASSDRRGGHNQPQHF. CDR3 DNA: TGTGCCAGCAGCGACCGGAGGGGGGGTCATAATCAGCCCCAGCATTTT.